The clone carrying this TCR beta chain was recorded once. The sample belongs to a study of blood T cell repertoires in COVID-19. Across the whole study: Acute and convalescent COVID-19 samples came from the United States, Italy and Spain. PBMCs, B-cell-depleted T cells, or T cells were the source of the cDNA or gDNA that made up the material.

Trimming cost V 1 base and J 6 bases, with 10 bases left between them. This CDR3 region has 13 residues. Germline assignment: CDR1 SGHDT and CDR2 YYEEEE. Clones were sequenced by immunoSEQ multiplex PCR, and TCRdb holds only the in-frame ones, with some missing. The sample contains more than 200,000 clones, around 85% of which appear only once. The J gene is TRBJ1-1, the V gene TRBV5-6; no definite D call. This sequence was found in a woman aged 50 to 60 with acute or convalescent COVID-19. The sequencing sample was made of peripheral blood. Written as DNA, the CDR3 is TGTGCCAGCAGCTTGTTTGGCCGGGCTGAAGCTTTCTTT. Amino acids: CASSLFGRAEAFF.